The clone carrying this TCR beta chain was seen only a few times. The sample originates from a study of blood T cell repertoires in COVID-19. Study overall: COVID-19 samples, acute and convalescent, were from the United States, Italy and Spain. Sample material is recorded as cDNA or gDNA derived from T cells, B-cell-depleted T cells, or PBMCs.

CDR3 size: 13 residues. Trimming took 2 bases from V and 6 from J, leaving 8 bases between them. Germline V gene lookup returns CDR1 LGHDT and CDR2 YNNKEL (reference sequence). Per the original data handling: Amplified reference gene primers provided the basis for estimating nucleated cell counts. Only in-frame clones appear in the TCRdb table, and some are missing; sequencing was by immunoSEQ multiplex PCR. Clonal size and the V and J genes are those of that table, whereas D and trimming came from the DNA. The table lists 95,000 to 100,000 clones, roughly 80% of them singletons, with over 8.5% in the top ten.

The sequence was collected from a woman older than 75 with acute or convalescent COVID-19. The V and J genes are TRBV3-1 (or the pseudogene TRBV3-2) and TRBJ1-5; tentatively, D is TRBD1 (5 bases). The sample taken for sequencing was peripheral blood. CDR3 bases: TGTGCCAGCAGCCAACAGGGAATTCAGCCCCAGCATTTT. Its protein product is CASSQQGIQPQHF.